These 19 T cell receptor beta chains were sequenced from one sample in a study of cytomegalovirus exposure and HLA in healthy donors. The PCR had 60 Vbeta and 13 Jbeta primers. Using immunoSEQ multiplex PCR, the repertoire was profiled, and TCRdb retains in-frame clones only, with some absent. The data show over 150,000 clones, about four fifths seen once. Material for sequencing was PBMCs. The receptors here all came from a girl between 10 and 17 years old in good health and CMV-seropositive.

The chain links TRBV7-8 to TRBJ1-2, with D unresolved. This CDR3 contains 12 residues. Germline CDR1 and CDR2: SGHVS and FQNEAQ. Trimming took 4 bases from V and 6 from J, leaving 9 bases between them. Here the CDR3 DNA reads TGTGCCAGCAGCTCGACTGCGGATGGCTACACCTTC. It is translated as CASSSTADGYTF.

This sequence joins TRBV28 and TRBJ2-1; 8 bases are a match to TRBD1. The CDR3 covers 15 residues. In germline, CDR1 is MDHEN, CDR2 SYDVKM. Trimming removed 5 bases from V and 3 bases from J; junction bases left unmatched: 6. For the CDR3, the DNA is TGTGCCAGCAGTCGAGCCGGGACAGGCTACAATGAGCAGTTCTTC. It yields the protein CASSRAGTGYNEQFF.

The chain carries TRBV5-6 and TRBJ1-2; D is ambiguous. Germline V gives CDR1 SGHDT, CDR2 YYEEEE. V was trimmed by 4 bases and J by 8 bases, leaving 15 bases between them. CDR3 length: 13 amino acids. The CDR3 loop reads CASSLGSLWGYTF. DNA of the CDR3: TGTGCCAGCAGCCTCGGGAGCCTATGGGGCTACACCTTC.

The chain joins TRBV27 to TRBJ2-7; 11 nucleotides agree with TRBD1. Trimming cost V 8 bases and J 2 bases; bases outside gene matches: 2. The CDR3 has 13 amino acids. In germline, CDR1 is MNHEY, CDR2 SMNVEV (reference sequence). The CDR3 reads CASGQGAPYEQYF. CDR3 sequence (DNA): TGTGCCAGCGGACAGGGGGCCCCCTACGAGCAGTACTTC.

V gene TRBV25-1 combines with J gene TRBJ1-1, with 11 positions matching TRBD1. V was pared by 2 bases and J by 3 bases, with 2 bases of the junction left unmatched. This CDR3 comprises 15 residues. Germline V gene lookup returns CDR1 MGHDK and CDR2 SYGVNS. Here the CDR3 reads CASSEPGQGDTEAFF. For the CDR3, the DNA is TGTGCCAGCAGTGAACCGGGACAGGGGGACACTGAAGCTTTCTTT. Using reference TRBV25-1 and TRBJ1-1 for the parts outside the CDR3, the full variable domain is EADIYQTPRYLVIGTGKKITLECSQTMGHDKMYWYQQDPGMELHLIHYSYGVNSTEKGDLSSESTVSRIRTEHFPLTLESARPSHTSQYLCASSEPGQGDTEAFFGQGTRLTVV.

This rearrangement joins TRBV7-8 to TRBJ2-7; D possibly corresponds to TRBD1 (5 bases). Germline V gives CDR1 SGHVS, CDR2 FQNEAQ. V was shortened by 1 base and J by 4 bases, with 8 bases between the two germline ends. CDR3 length equals 13 residues. The CDR3 loop reads CASSLGRQYEQYF. CDR3 bases: TGTGCCAGCAGCTTAGGGCGACAGTACGAGCAGTACTTC.

The chain uses TRBV30 and TRBJ2-1, with 7 bases fitting TRBD2. The V gene end was trimmed by 3 bases and the J gene end by 4 bases; junction bases not matched to a gene: 9. The CDR3 is made up of 15 amino acids. Germline V CDR1 and CDR2: GTSNPN, SVGIG (reference sequence). The CDR3 region has the DNA TGTGCCTGGAGCCCCAGGGTGGGGGGGTACAATGAGCAGTTCTTC. This translates into CAWSPRVGGYNEQFF.

The J gene is TRBJ1-4, the V gene TRBV4-1; maybe TRBD1 (6 bases). Germline V gene data show CDR1 as MGHRA and CDR2 as YSYEKL. This CDR3 is built from 15 residues. Trimming removed 1 base from V and 8 bases from J, with 14 bases in between. In DNA, the CDR3 is TGCGCCAGCAGCCAAGTTAGCGGGACACAAGAAAAACTGTTTTTT. Translating gives CASSQVSGTQEKLFF.

This clone was detected a few times. The chain employs TRBV6-1 and TRBJ2-1, with D perhaps TRBD1 (5 bases). CDR1 MNHNS and CDR2 SASEGT come from the germline V gene. V was shortened by 1 base and J by 0 bases, with 7 bases between the two germline ends. The CDR3 covers 15 residues. The CDR3 region is CASSEDRPSYNEQFF. The CDR3 coding sequence is TGTGCCAGCAGTGAAGACAGGCCCTCCTACAATGAGCAGTTCTTC.

The count of this clone is one. V gene TRBV25-1 combines with J gene TRBJ1-2; 8 bases fit TRBD1. V lost 6 bases, J lost 8 bases, and 17 bases stayed unmatched. The CDR3 loop spans 16 amino acids. The germline gives CDR1 MGHDK, CDR2 SYGVNS. The CDR3 spells CASSPYVTQGANGYTF. The CDR3 DNA sequence: TGTGCCAGCAGCCCCTACGTGACCCAGGGGGCCAACGGCTACACCTTC.

The chain has TRBV27 and TRBJ2-1; 7 nucleotides line up with TRBD1. The CDR3 loop spans 13 amino acids. The V gene end was trimmed by 4 bases and the J gene end by 5 bases; junction bases not matched to a gene: 2. Looked up from germline, CDR1 is MNHEY and CDR2 is SMNVEV (reference sequence). CDR3 protein: CASSSGQDNEQFF. In DNA, the CDR3 is TGTGCCAGCAGTTCCGGACAGGACAATGAGCAGTTCTTC.

The count of this clone is one. The V call is TRBV5-1, the J call TRBJ2-1; a weak D match, TRBD2 (5 bases). Germline V gives CDR1 SGHRS, CDR2 YFSETQ. V lost 4 bases, J lost 5 bases, and 10 bases lay in between. This CDR3 comprises 13 residues. CDR3 coding DNA: TGCGCCAGCAGCCGAGCGGATAACAATGAGCAGTTCTTC. It specifies CASSRADNNEQFF. The variable domain in full, completed from reference TRBV5-1 and TRBJ2-1, reads KAGVTQTPRYLIKTRGQQVTLSCSPISGHRSVSWYQQTPGQGLQFLFEYFSETQRNKGNFPGRFSGRQFSNSRSEMNVSTLELGDSALYLCASSRADNNEQFFGPGTRLTVL.

J is TRBJ2-7 and V is TRBV5-6; D is uncertain. This CDR3 is built from 15 residues. Germline CDR1 SGHDT, CDR2 YYEEEE. The germline V and J ends were trimmed by 4 bases and 2 bases, with 16 bases remaining between them. This CDR3 is CASSPLGGPPYEQYF. The CDR3 bases are TGTGCCAGCAGCCCACTGGGTGGGCCCCCCTACGAGCAGTACTTC.

This chain joins TRBV5-6 and TRBJ2-7, with D hard to call. The CDR3 contains 13 residues. V was shortened by 1 base and J by 3 bases, with 8 bases between the two germline ends. CDR1 is SGHDT and CDR2 is YYEEEE in the germline V gene. The CDR3 loop is CASSLYQDYEQYF. The CDR3, as DNA: TGTGCCAGCAGCTTGTACCAGGACTACGAGCAGTACTTC.

To note about this clone: In the same sample, other DNA sequences code for this CDR3. The chain employs TRBV19 and TRBJ1-5, with a weak D call TRBD1 (5 bases). The germline V and J ends were trimmed by 1 base and 1 base, with 8 bases remaining between them. CDR3 length: 15 residues. CDR1 and CDR2 from the germline V gene are LNHDA and SQIVND (reference sequence). The CDR3 sequence: CASSIGGVSNQPQHF. CDR3 nucleotide sequence: TGTGCCAGTAGTATAGGGGGGGTAAGCAATCAGCCCCAGCATTTT.

The V and J genes are TRBV4-2 and TRBJ1-3; D uncertain. The V end lost 6 bases, the J end lost 4 bases, and 7 bases lay between the germline ends. Germline V CDR1 and CDR2: LGHNA, YNFKEQ. The CDR3 is made up of 12 amino acids. DNA for the CDR3: TGTGCCAGCAGGCCGGGGGGAAACACCATATATTTT. Translating gives CASRPGGNTIYF.

This clone has just one count. The chain recombines TRBV14 with TRBJ2-7; 9 bases match TRBD1. Germline CDR1 and CDR2: SGHDN and FVKESK. The CDR3 length is 14 residues. V dropped 6 bases and J dropped 3; count of bases not matched to a gene: 6. CDR3 sequence: CASRKQGAGYEQYF. The CDR3 DNA sequence: TGTGCCAGCAGGAAACAGGGGGCTGGCTACGAGCAGTACTTC.

The chain joins TRBV7-2 to TRBJ2-7; 8 nucleotides line up with TRBD1. CDR3 length equals 17 residues. Germline V gene lookup returns CDR1 SGHTA and CDR2 FQGNSA. With V trimmed by 4 bases and J by 0 bases, 11 bases remained unmatched. The CDR3 DNA sequence: TGTGCCAGCAGCTCAGGACAGGGCCGTGGGAGCTCCTACGAGCAGTACTTC. It translates to CASSSGQGRGSSYEQYF.

J is TRBJ2-7 and V is TRBV6-1; a weak D match, TRBD2 (5 bases). The CDR3 runs to 12 residues. Germline V gene lookup returns CDR1 MNHNS and CDR2 SASEGT. Trimming took 5 bases from V and 3 from J, leaving 8 bases between them. The CDR3 region is CASSPSGYEQYF. The CDR3 DNA sequence: TGTGCCAGCAGTCCCAGCGGCTACGAGCAGTACTTC.